Listed here is a single T cell receptor (beta chain). Only in-frame clones appear in the TCRdb table, and some are missing; sequencing was by immunoSEQ multiplex PCR. The sample spans about 140,000 clones; the ten largest clones claim around 2.4%. The data were obtained in a study of T cell responses to AZD1222 COVID-19 vaccine. Trimming removed 6 bases from V and 8 bases from J, with 22 bases in between. Per germline, CDR1 SQVTM and CDR2 ANQGSEA. The CDR3 contains 15 residues. This rearrangement joins TRBV29-1 to TRBJ1-4, with D perhaps matching TRBD1 (6 bases). Sequenced input: peripheral blood. This TCR was sampled from an adult in good health. CDR3 in DNA: TGCAGCGTCGCTTTCCCGGGGACATTAGGGGAAAAACTGTTTTTT. This sequence encodes CSVAFPGTLGEKLFF.